A selection of T cell receptor beta chains follows, all from one sample in a study of early T cells in non-severe SARS-CoV-2 infection. MiXCR, applied by TCRdb to the 5' RACE reads, yields one record per CDR3 protein. This sample has approximately 39,000 distinct CDR3 sequences; 4.5% to 5.5% occur once, and the top ten carry about 17%. Input material: whole blood. The receptor set was obtained from an adult who was a healthcare worker with PCR-confirmed SARS-CoV-2 infection or an uninfected control (not recorded which). CDR3s include the opening cysteine and the closing phenylalanine or tryptophan. The D gene is left open where the match is weak. Only part of the rows carry a size: once, few, many, or a class if the clone is expanded.

.,.,TRBV7-9,TRBJ1-4,CASSPQGGTNEKLFF,TGTGCCAGCAGCCCACAAGGAGGAACTAATGAAAAACTGTTTTTT
TRBD2,many,TRBV20-1,TRBJ2-3,CSARDTASGGTYRRTDTQYF,TGCAGTGCTAGAGATACCGCTAGCGGGGGGACTTACAGAAGGACAGATACGCAGTATTTT
.,few,TRBV18,TRBJ2-4,CASSPVGLQVRRIQYF,TGTGCCAGCTCACCAGTGGGACTCCAAGTAAGAAGGATTCAGTACTTC
.,many,TRBV6-2/TRBV6-3,TRBJ1-2,CASRLTGTSGYTF,TGTGCCAGCAGACTTACAGGTACAAGTGGCTACACCTTC
.,.,TRBV14,TRBJ2-7,CASSQVGRYEQYF,TGTGCCAGCAGCCAAGTTGGCCGGTACGAGCAGTACTTC
.,many,TRBV4-2,TRBJ1-6,CASSQEGGRRSNSPLHF,TGTGCCAGCAGCCAAGAGGGGGGACGGAGGAGTAATTCACCCCTCCACTTT
TRBD1,many,TRBV27,TRBJ2-3,CASSFGDSSDTQYF,TGTGCCAGCAGTTTTGGGGACAGCTCAGATACGCAGTATTTT
TRBD1,few,TRBV12-3/TRBV12-4,TRBJ2-5,CASSSPGQPQYF,TGTGCCAGCAGCTCCCCGGGACAGCCCCAGTACTTC
.,many,TRBV4-2,TRBJ1-5,CASSQAQGEQPQHF,TGTGCCAGCAGCCAAGCACAGGGAGAGCAGCCCCAGCATTTT
TRBD1,many,TRBV30,TRBJ1-6,CAWKATGGYSPLHF,TGTGCCTGGAAGGCAACAGGGGGTTATTCACCCCTCCACTTT
TRBD1,few,TRBV18,TRBJ1-2,CASSRDSPNYGYTF,TGTGCCAGCTCACGGGACAGTCCTAACTATGGCTACACCTTC
.,many,TRBV5-1,TRBJ2-7,CASAITGNVYEQYF,TGCGCCAGCGCTATCACGGGTAACGTCTACGAGCAGTACTTC
.,few,TRBV7-2,TRBJ2-3,CASSLRVGEADTQYF,TGTGCCAGCAGCCTAAGGGTCGGGGAGGCAGATACGCAGTATTTT
.,many,TRBV20-1,TRBJ2-3,CSAFGRGKADTQYF,TGCAGTGCTTTTGGCCGGGGGAAAGCAGATACGCAGTATTTT
.,many,TRBV3-1,TRBJ2-3,CASSQDRGGAKDTQYF,TGTGCCAGCAGCCAAGATCGAGGGGGGGCCAAAGATACGCAGTATTTT
.,many,TRBV30,TRBJ2-7,CAWSGLYEQYF,TGTGCCTGGAGCGGTTTATACGAGCAGTACTTC
.,few,TRBV3-1,TRBJ2-7,CASSQSPSSSYEQYF,TGTGCCAGCAGCCAAAGTCCCTCGAGCTCCTACGAGCAGTACTTC
.,many,TRBV18,TRBJ1-2,CASSPGGQGPGYTF,TGTGCCAGCTCACCGGGGGGACAAGGCCCGGGCTACACCTTC
TRBD1,.,TRBV9,TRBJ2-2,CASSVAGTDGELFF,TGTGCCAGCAGCGTAGCAGGGACAGATGGGGAGCTGTTTTTT
.,few,TRBV12-3/TRBV12-4,TRBJ1-5,CASREKYSNQPQHF,TGTGCCAGCAGGGAAAAGTATAGCAATCAGCCCCAGCATTTT
.,.,TRBV12-3/TRBV12-4,TRBJ1-6,CASSFGGVSPLHF,TGTGCCAGCAGTTTCGGCGGGGTTTCACCCCTCCACTTT
TRBD1,many,TRBV5-8,TRBJ2-1,CASSLLAGQGWGEQFF,TGTGCCAGCAGCTTGTTGGCGGGACAGGGGTGGGGTGAGCAGTTCTTC
.,many,TRBV18,TRBJ1-5,CASSEGADQPQHF,TGTGCCAGCTCAGAGGGCGCCGATCAGCCCCAGCATTTT
.,many,TRBV6-6,TRBJ1-1,CASSYSGYTEAFF,TGTGCCAGCAGTTACTCGGGTTACACTGAAGCTTTCTTT
.,.,TRBV6-2/TRBV6-3,TRBJ1-2,CASSRTTYGYTF,TGTGCCAGCAGCCGAACAACCTATGGCTACACCTTC
TRBD2,many,TRBV20-1,TRBJ2-7,CSAGTSGYEQYF,TGCAGTGCTGGGACTAGCGGGTACGAGCAGTACTTC
.,.,TRBV29-1,TRBJ1-1,CSVGALTAGTEAFF,TGCAGCGTTGGAGCTCTGACAGCGGGTACTGAAGCTTTCTTT
.,many,TRBV29-1,TRBJ2-5,CSVEGTGTQYF,TGCAGCGTTGAAGGGACCGGGACCCAGTACTTC
.,few,TRBV7-6,TRBJ2-1,CASSLGTRGNEQFF,TGTGCCAGCAGCTTAGGCACCCGGGGGAATGAGCAGTTCTTC
.,.,TRBV10-3,TRBJ1-4,CAISESRNPGRSEKLFF,TGTGCCATCAGTGAGTCCCGGAATCCAGGGCGGAGTGAAAAACTGTTTTTT
TRBD1,many,TRBV28,TRBJ2-1,CASSLGQLNEQFF,TGTGCCAGCAGTTTGGGACAGCTCAATGAGCAGTTCTTC
TRBD1,.,TRBV5-4,TRBJ2-7,CASSTGQGTYEQYF,TGTGCCAGCAGCACCGGACAGGGAACCTACGAGCAGTACTTC
TRBD2,many,TRBV19,TRBJ2-7,CASSIAGTSHEQYF,TGTGCCAGTAGTATAGCCGGGACTAGCCACGAGCAGTACTTC
TRBD2,many,TRBV6-5,TRBJ2-1,CASSYGGSTNEQFF,TGTGCCAGCAGTTACGGCGGGAGTACAAATGAGCAGTTCTTC
.,many,TRBV3-1,TRBJ2-6,CASSQTGANVLTF,TGTGCCAGCAGCCAAACTGGGGCCAACGTCCTGACTTTC
.,many,TRBV7-9,TRBJ2-2,CASSLDGGLIGELFF,TGTGCCAGCAGCTTAGACGGCGGGTTGATCGGGGAGCTGTTTTTT
.,few,TRBV9,TRBJ1-2,CASSSGTSYGYTF,TGTGCCAGCAGCTCAGGGACATCCTATGGCTACACCTTC
.,.,TRBV12-3/TRBV12-4,TRBJ1-5,CASVQHVNQPQHF,TGTGCCAGTGTCCAGCATGTCAATCAGCCCCAGCATTTT
TRBD2,few,TRBV3-1,TRBJ2-6,CASSPGTRVSGANVLTF,TGTGCCAGCAGCCCCGGGACTAGGGTATCTGGGGCCAACGTCCTGACTTTC
.,many,TRBV3-1,TRBJ2-7,CASSQTKNEQYF,TGTGCCAGCAGCCAAACGAAAAACGAGCAGTACTTC
TRBD1,few,TRBV19,TRBJ1-1,CASKDRANTEAFF,TGTGCCAGTAAGGACAGGGCGAACACTGAAGCTTTCTTT
.,many,TRBV4-1,TRBJ1-5,CASSQDSTASRQPQHF,TGCGCCAGCAGCCAAGATTCCACAGCCAGTCGTCAGCCCCAGCATTTT
TRBD1,many,TRBV20-1,TRBJ1-1,CSTTPGGSANTEAFF,TGCAGTACCACCCCAGGGGGCAGTGCGAACACTGAAGCTTTCTTT
.,many,TRBV30,TRBJ1-5,CAWQTADNQPQHF,TGTGCCTGGCAGACAGCGGACAATCAGCCCCAGCATTTT
TRBD1,few,TRBV7-9,TRBJ1-2,CASSRGQRLYGYTF,TGTGCCAGCAGCCGGGGACAGCGCCTATATGGCTACACCTTC
.,few,TRBV13,TRBJ1-2,CASSLGAETNYGYTF,TGTGCCAGCAGCCTAGGGGCAGAGACTAACTATGGCTACACCTTC
TRBD1,many,TRBV30,TRBJ2-3,CAWSRTSPGQGMEDTQYF,TGTGCCTGGAGTCGAACCTCTCCGGGACAGGGGATGGAAGATACGCAGTATTTT
.,few,TRBV5-1,TRBJ1-4,CASSLGAELFF,TGCGCCAGCAGCTTGGGCGCGGAGTTGTTTTTT
TRBD2,medium-sized,TRBV29-1,TRBJ2-1,CSVRGGPKRGNEQFF,TGCAGCGTTCGCGGGGGCCCCAAGCGGGGGAATGAGCAGTTCTTC
.,many,TRBV27,TRBJ1-4,CASSLGHRGEKLFF,TGTGCCAGCAGTTTGGGGCACCGAGGGGAAAAACTGTTTTTT
.,few,TRBV7-9,TRBJ1-3,CASSSPHGRNTIYF,TGTGCCAGCAGCTCCCCACATGGTAGAAACACCATATATTTT
.,many,TRBV4-2,TRBJ2-7,CASSQESTNSYEQYF,TGTGCCAGCAGCCAAGAGTCAACTAACTCCTACGAGCAGTACTTC
.,.,TRBV12-3/TRBV12-4,TRBJ2-7,CASSHTNRDYEQYF,TGTGCCAGCAGCCACACAAACAGGGACTACGAGCAGTACTTC